Sequencing of this TCR beta chain was carried out in a study of T cells in Graves' hyperthyroidism and ophthalmopathy. This clonotype was recorded many times. Amplification of TCR beta CDR3 regions used RNA as the template. A first-round RT-PCR of the TCR CDR3 used the HTBI primer set. MiXCR was run by TCRdb on the multiplex PCR reads, yielding one entry per CDR3 protein. The sample has around 36,000 distinct CDR3 sequences; approximately 52% are singletons. The sequenced sample was blood. This clonotype was obtained from a man aged 40-55 years with Graves' ophthalmopathy.

CDR3 sequence (DNA): TGTGCCAGCAGTTACCAGGAGGGTTCAGGAGAAAAACTGTTTTTT. Residues: CASSYQEGSGEKLFF. J is TRBJ1-4 and V is TRBV6-5; the D is unclear. V was pared by 2 bases and J by 8 bases, with 15 bases between. The CDR3 is made up of 15 amino acids. Per the germline V gene, CDR1 is MNHEY and CDR2 is SVGAGI.